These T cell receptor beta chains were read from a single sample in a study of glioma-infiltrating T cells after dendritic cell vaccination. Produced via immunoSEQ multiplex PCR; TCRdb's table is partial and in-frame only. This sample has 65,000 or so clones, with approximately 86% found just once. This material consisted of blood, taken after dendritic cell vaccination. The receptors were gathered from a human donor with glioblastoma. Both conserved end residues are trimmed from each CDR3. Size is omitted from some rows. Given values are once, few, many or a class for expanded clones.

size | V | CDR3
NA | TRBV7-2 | ASSPVGRGGELF
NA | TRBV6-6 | ASSYSRHRGREKLF
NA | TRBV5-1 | ASSFRVSGANVLT
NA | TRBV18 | ASSTGLAVNQETQY
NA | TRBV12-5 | ASGFITGLAKTGELF
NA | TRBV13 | ASSWGQGGNTEAF
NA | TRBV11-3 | ASSPGGPYNEQF
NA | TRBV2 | ASSVGGADSPLH
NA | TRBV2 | ASSRPTGGTGELF
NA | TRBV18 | ASSPPAGGGNQPQH
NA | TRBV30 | AWSVHGGGEQY
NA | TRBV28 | VTQTGGDYGYT
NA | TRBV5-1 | ASSLVGTGGSGNTIY
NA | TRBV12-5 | ASGLETHGSEQY
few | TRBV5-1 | ASSARGASDEQY
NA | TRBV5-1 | ASSLRKRGRLWEQF
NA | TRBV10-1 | ASSKGRESSYNEQF
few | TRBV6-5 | ASRRDVGGYT
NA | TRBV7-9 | ASSSGQGARRTEAF
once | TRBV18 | ASSRRRTDSNTGELF
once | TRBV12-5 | ASGSPSRNTGELF
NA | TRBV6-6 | ASRAQGNEQF
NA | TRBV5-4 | ASSPRTGNTEAF
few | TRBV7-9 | ASRQLVNEQF
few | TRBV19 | ASSIKAGVIGELF
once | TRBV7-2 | ASSLDRGRHQPQH
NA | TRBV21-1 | ASSPRDRGTGGYSPLH
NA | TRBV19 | ASRQGSVYEQY
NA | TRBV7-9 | ASSPDRGSGLTKTQY
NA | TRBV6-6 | ASSPVRSTNEKLF
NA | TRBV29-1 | SVEGWVRDQETQY
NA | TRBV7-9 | ASSFGSGTEAF
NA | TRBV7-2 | ASSLGTSGVVGEQF
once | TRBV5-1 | ASSLEGGDSPLH
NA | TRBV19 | ASSIDRLNTEAF
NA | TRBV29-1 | SVGGSSGNTIY
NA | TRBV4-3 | ASSQFTSGGPYEQY
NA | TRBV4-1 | ASSQEDRVLETQY
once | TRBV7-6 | ASSFGRRDTEAF
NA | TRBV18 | ASSAEGLALDTQY
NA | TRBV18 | ASSPIGQGDYEQY
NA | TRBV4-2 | ASSHVAEASYEQY
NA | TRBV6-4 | ASSDPGTSGRAHRSEQY
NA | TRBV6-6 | ASSNLGTGGNTIY
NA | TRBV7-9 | ASSQGQGTSPLH
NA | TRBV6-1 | ASSEVDRGRNSPLH
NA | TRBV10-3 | AIKNEFSETQY
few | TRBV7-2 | ASSLGYSGNGETQY
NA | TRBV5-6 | ASSQRIIGLAGEYEQY
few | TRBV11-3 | ASSFRVDRNQPQH
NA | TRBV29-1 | SGDPTGSTEAF
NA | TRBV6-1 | ASSSNQRRGNTIY
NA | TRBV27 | ASSGTPYSNQPQH
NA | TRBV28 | ASSTLTGISEKLF
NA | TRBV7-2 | ASTSTELSTDTQY
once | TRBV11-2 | ASSLGVSGGAYNEQF
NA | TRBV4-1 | ASSRQGYTEAF